This TCR beta chain was identified in a study of cytomegalovirus exposure and HLA in healthy donors (dated by TCRdb to about 2017). Background on the whole study: In an earlier analysis of under 750 of the donors, 250 to 300 Gb of sequence data and 90 million to 130 million unique TCR beta sequences from about 190 million T cells were reported. Roughly 300 gigabases of sequencing data and approximately 84 million unique TCR sequences were included in an early release covering about 600 HLA-typed donors. The genetic ancestry cluster associated with self-reported Caucasian donors included 81% of the approximately 400 genotyped donors. The aim of the study was to test whether cataloging public T cell receptors could identify signatures of past pathogen exposure. Using immunosequencing, the study profiled T cell repertoires from 500 to 800 subjects and related those repertoires to cytomegalovirus serostatus. Besides the first cohort of around 700 subjects, a separate validation cohort made up of 120 different subjects was used. The study combined high-throughput TCR immunosequencing, statistical association of individual TCRs with disease status, and machine learning to predict cytomegalovirus infection status. In a later analysis, previously published TCR beta repertoires from fewer than 750 donors were re-analyzed and high-resolution HLA genotyping was added so that TCR occurrence patterns could be studied. The later analysis used no new phenotypic data to find candidate immune exposures, relying instead on TCR beta sequences and their occurrence across donors. To decide whether each TCR beta V gene segment behaved as functional or pseudogenic, an earlier analysis of nearly 600 of the donors relied on high-throughput TCR beta sequencing. Donor age, sex, ethnicity and CMV serostatus were collected together with the repertoire data. In a later genetic analysis, genome-wide SNP genotypes for about 55% of the roughly 670 donors were used, and that subset was treated as a discovery cohort. Every discovery cohort repertoire had been produced on one sequencing platform. Class I and class II HLA loci were covered by the typing at four-digit resolution. Typing coverage differed by locus: A, B, C, DRB1 and DQB1 were typed in roughly 629-630 donors, DQA1 in about 560, DPA1 in some 570, and DPB1 in 450 to 480. Four to six DR-DQ haplotypes were handled as single units for association and clustering, since linkage in the cohort was strong. On average, roughly 250,000 unique TCR beta nucleotide sequences were sequenced per donor among about 400 genotyped donors of the cohort, with roughly 19% of those sequences being non-productive. Points the paper makes about the study in general: Over 15 rarely observed V segments, including chromosome 9 orphons, were excluded from the earlier analysis of several hundred of the donors because counts were too low. Some IMGT-functional V segments, including TRBV6-2 and TRBV6-3, could not be distinguished by the 87-base-pair reads and were therefore excluded. In a later analysis, 15,000 to 20,000 TCR beta sequences were associated with specific HLA alleles at a false discovery rate of 0.05. A further reported finding was that TCR beta sequences accurately predicted the HLA-A and HLA-B alleles for most subjects in the first cohort. In an earlier analysis of 500 to 650 of the donors, most TCR beta V segments appeared in productive rearrangements about 90% or about 30% of the time, broadly matching IMGT annotations. In a later analysis, the rate of TCR association differed among HLA loci, with DRB1 alleles having the most associated TCRs and HLA-C alleles having the fewest. A later genetic analysis associated a missense DCLRE1C variant with V-gene and J-gene trimming of TCR beta chains, and an independent cohort replicated the association. According to a later analysis, most CMV-associated TCR beta chains appeared to be HLA-restricted, and the HLA associations seemed to be driven largely by CMV exposure. In vitro tests confirmed that a few of the cytomegalovirus-associated TCR beta chains recognize cytomegalovirus antigens. Because some donors lacked HLA typing at each locus, the association tests relied only on the typed subset. When HLA alleles, especially DR and DQ, strongly co-occurred, attributing TCR associations to individual alleles was difficult. The study gave a list of some 150 TCR beta chains associated with cytomegalovirus. In a later analysis, HLA-associated TCR beta chains were found to be more clonally expanded and to have lower generation probabilities than equally common non-associated chains. Across donors, most TCR sequences were observed very rarely, whereas some public TCRs were present in many individuals. Linkage disequilibrium might explain the correlated functional status among segregating V segments, but an unknown experimental factor could not be excluded. According to a later genetic analysis, donors in an Asian-associated ancestry cluster had fewer N-insertions in productive TCRs than the approximately 670-donor mean. The classifier was reported to diagnose cytomegalovirus status with high specificity and sensitivity in both the original and validation cohorts. It was suggested by the authors that the approach could potentially be generalized to other disease states and immunological phenotypes. A later analysis reported that several top co-occurrence clusters appeared linked to parvovirus B19, influenza, CMV and Epstein-Barr virus. In this cohort, only TCR beta chains were sequenced, and detectable features were limited by the absence of alpha or paired-chain data. Sequencing depth was assumed to be roughly uniform across donors in the presence/absence analyses, though that assumption may not hold. For the cohort, immune exposure information was limited to CMV serostatus. A cluster of highly shared sequence variants was judged likely to be a technical artifact of the sequencing pipeline.

V is pared back by 8 bases and J by 11 bases, with 21 bases lying between the germline termini. The germline V gene specifies SGHTA as CDR1 and FQGTGA as CDR2. Counted from cysteine to phenylalanine, this CDR3 has 13 amino acids. The retained sequence is limited to the CDR3, 39 bases, with the frame set at the first base. The protocol used for the library was the immunoSEQ multiplex PCR assay. A mixture of 60 forward primers for TCR Vbeta segments and 13 reverse primers for TCR Jbeta segments was used in the multiplex PCR. The CDR3 region of rearranged TCR beta genes was amplified from genomic DNA by a multiplex PCR assay. Amplified TCR beta libraries were sequenced as 87-base-pair reads on the Illumina HiSeq System. The source study handled its data this way. A later analysis tallied 70 million to 100 million unique TCR beta chains across the 700 or so repertoires, and about 12 million of those chains were shared by two or more donors. A nearest-neighbor algorithm error-corrected the raw reads and collapsed the reads into unique sequences, merging closely related sequences to remove PCR and sequencing errors. Alignment of CDR3 sequences to IMGT reference sequences was used to assign V, D and J gene segments. For a sequence to be retained, a match of at least six nucleotides to both a V gene segment and a J gene segment was required. Rearrangements were classified as productive when the CDR3 lacked stop codons and remained in frame with V and J, and all other rearrangements were classified as non-productive. CDR3 was defined by IMGT convention, running from the second conserved V-encoded cysteine to the conserved J-encoded phenylalanine. The earlier analysis of some 550 of the donors excluded any sequence lacking an unambiguous match to a single V gene segment. In an earlier analysis of approximately 550 of the donors, V segments were called functional above 56.7% productive rearrangements and were called segregating when the between-donor standard deviation exceeded 5%. A statistical classification framework was built to diagnose cytomegalovirus status from the catalog of TCR beta chain sequences. V and J gene assignment, in a later analysis, came from comparing TCR nucleotide sequences with IMGT/GENE-DB human TR gene sequences. The TCRdist pipeline was used in a later analysis to assign CDR3 sequences and most-parsimonious VDJ recombination scenarios. In a later analysis, every TCR beta chain was defined by the combination of its CDR3 amino acid sequence and its V-gene family, and reads without a unique V-gene family were dropped. To address suspected cross-contamination and a sequencing artifact, a later analysis removed 550 to 750 highly shared, low-generation-probability nucleotide sequences. In a later analysis, a clonal expansion index was calculated for each public chain from normalized within-repertoire ranks of inferred template counts. In a later analysis, generation probabilities were computed using a VDJ recombination model fitted to out-of-frame rearrangements, and the results were checked against IGoR. Hypergeometric tests were used in a later analysis to score TCR-TCR, TCR-HLA and TCR-CMV co-occurrence, with a repertoire-size bias correction applied to the TCR pairs. To estimate false discovery rates, a later analysis permuted the HLA or CMV assignments 20 times. In a later analysis, co-occurring TCRs were grouped with DBSCAN, and TCRdist sequence similarity was added when clustering was performed within HLA-allele-positive subsets. Co-occurrence clustering excluded repertoires with fewer than 30,000 or more than 120,000 public chains, plus five with anomalous nucleotide sharing. The table was pulled from immuneACCESS by TCRdb, which kept in-frame rearrangements only. Such tables lose some clones; where checked, under half of the loss comes from unresolved V genes, and the rest has no known cause. That table furnishes V, J and clone size, whereas the DNA furnished D and trimming. The sample's clone listing holds 150,000 to 200,000 clones. The ten largest clones represent approximately 0.8% of the sample.

As regards this clone: Its antigen is unknown.

The cohort comprised fewer than 750 healthy bone marrow donors. At the time of sampling, all cohort members were nominally healthy, though unrecorded immune exposures were likely present. The donor tested CMV seropositive, placing the donor among the 310 or so seropositive members of the cohort. Each donor provided a peripheral blood sample, and peripheral blood mononuclear cells were used for TCR beta sequencing. The Qiagen DNeasy Blood Extraction Kit was used to extract genomic DNA from the blood cell samples. Input material: PBMCs. Rearrangement joined TRBV7-3 to TRBJ1-1; the D region possibly corresponds to TRBD1 (5 bases align). This TCR derives from a young woman in good health and CMV-seropositive. DNA sequence: TGTGCCAGCGGGGGAGGACATGGGAGACCCGCTTTCTTT. Translated, this gives CASGGGHGRPAFF. The variable domain in full, with residues beyond the CDR3 obtained from the reference TRBV7-3 and TRBJ1-1 genes, is GAGVSQTPSNKVTEKGKYVELRCDPISGHTALYWYRQSLGQGPEFLIYFQGTGAADDSGLPNDRFFAVRPEGSVSTLKIQRTERGDSAVYLCASGGGHGRPAFFGQGTRLTVV.